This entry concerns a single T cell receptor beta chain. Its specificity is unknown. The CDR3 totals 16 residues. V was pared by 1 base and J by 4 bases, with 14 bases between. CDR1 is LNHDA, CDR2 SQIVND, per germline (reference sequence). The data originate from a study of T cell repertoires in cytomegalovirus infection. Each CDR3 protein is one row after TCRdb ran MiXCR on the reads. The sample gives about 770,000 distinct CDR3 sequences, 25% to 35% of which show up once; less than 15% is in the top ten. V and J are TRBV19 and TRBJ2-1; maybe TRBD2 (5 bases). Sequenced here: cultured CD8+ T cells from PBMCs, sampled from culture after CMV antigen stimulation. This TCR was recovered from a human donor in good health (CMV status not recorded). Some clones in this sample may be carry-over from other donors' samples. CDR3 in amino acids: CASSIGPATTYNEQFF. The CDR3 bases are TGTGCCAGTAGTATAGGCCCAGCGACTACTTACAATGAGCAGTTCTTC.